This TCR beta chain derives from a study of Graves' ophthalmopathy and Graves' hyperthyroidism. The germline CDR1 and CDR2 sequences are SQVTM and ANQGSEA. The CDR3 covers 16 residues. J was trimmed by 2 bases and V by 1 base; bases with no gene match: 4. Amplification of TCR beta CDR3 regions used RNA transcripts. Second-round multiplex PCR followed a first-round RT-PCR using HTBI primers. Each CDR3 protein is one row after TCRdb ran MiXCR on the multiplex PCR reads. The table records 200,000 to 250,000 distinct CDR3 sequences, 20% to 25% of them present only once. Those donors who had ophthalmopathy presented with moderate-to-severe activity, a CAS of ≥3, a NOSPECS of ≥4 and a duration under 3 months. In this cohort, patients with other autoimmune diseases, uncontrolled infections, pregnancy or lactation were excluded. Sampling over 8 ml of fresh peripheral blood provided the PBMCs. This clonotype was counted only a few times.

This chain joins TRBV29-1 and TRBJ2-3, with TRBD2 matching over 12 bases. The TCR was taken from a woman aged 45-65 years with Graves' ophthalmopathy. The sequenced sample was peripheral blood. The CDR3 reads CSVEGLAGGITDTQYF. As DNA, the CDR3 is TGCAGCGTTGAAGGGCTAGCGGGAGGGATCACAGATACGCAGTATTTT.